This T cell receptor (beta chain) was identified during a study of post-analysis software for immune sequencing data. Trimming shortened V by 3 bases and J by 5 bases, and 12 bases separated the two germline ends. The CDR3 length is 14 residues. The germline CDR1 and CDR2 sequences are SGHNT and YENEEA. Study-wide points: With TRBV5-6, TRBV5-1 and TRBV20-1 included, about five TRBV segments were more frequent in patients than in controls.

As concerns this clonotype: Antigen specificity is unknown.

Researchers reported that TCR beta cDNA libraries carried unique molecular identifiers. Each CDR3 protein is one row after TCRdb ran MiXCR on the PCR reads. The table has 450,000 to 650,000 distinct CDR3 sequences, 44% seen once. The sample comprised blood. This receptor was identified in a girl under 18 with multiple sclerosis. The V call is TRBV11-3, the J call TRBJ2-3; D may match TRBD1 or TRBD2 (6 bases each). The CDR3 bases are TGTGCCAGCAGCTTGGAGGGGGAGATAGATACGCAGTATTTT. This sequence encodes CASSLEGEIDTQYF. The full variable domain, its missing parts supplied by reference TRBV11-3 and TRBJ2-3, is EAGVVQSPRYKIIEKKQPVAFWCNPISGHNTLYWYLQNLGQGPELLIRYENEEAVDDSQLPKDRFSAERLKGVDSTLKIQPAELGDSAVYLCASSLEGEIDTQYFGPGTRLTVL.